These 19 T cell receptor beta chains were sequenced from one sample in a study of cytomegalovirus exposure and HLA in healthy donors. Libraries were prepared by immunoSEQ multiplex PCR; TCRdb keeps only in-frame clonotypes and omits some of them. The table lists 100,000 to 150,000 clones, 80% to 90% of them singletons. The sequencing input was PBMCs. These receptors originate from a woman aged 18 to 35 in good health and CMV-seronegative.

The CDR3 here is CASSQDRGKQYF. The DNA of the CDR3 is TGCGCCAGCAGCCAAGATCGGGGGAAGCAGTACTTC. The rearrangement links TRBV4-3 to TRBJ2-7; maybe TRBD2 (6 bases). Trimming removed 0 bases from V and 8 bases from J, with 8 bases in between. Germline-derived CDR1 and CDR2 are LGHNA and YSLEER. There are 12 residues in the CDR3.

The chain couples TRBV27 to TRBJ2-3; maybe TRBD2 (6 bases). With 4 bases removed from V and 1 base from J, the gap between germline ends came to 9 bases. Germline assignment: CDR1 MNHEY and CDR2 SMNVEV (reference sequence). The CDR3 extends over 14 amino acids. CDR3 sequence reads: CASSSREGTDTQYF. The CDR3 DNA reads TGTGCCAGCAGTTCAAGGGAGGGCACAGATACGCAGTATTTT.

V usage is TRBV5-5 and J usage is TRBJ1-4, with TRBD1 identical over 7 bases. Trimming took 4 bases from V and 7 from J; bases not matched to a gene: 7. Germline-derived CDR1 and CDR2 are SGHKS and YYEKEE (reference sequence). The CDR3 length is 14 residues. CDR3 protein: CASSPGQEGEKLFF. The CDR3 bases are TGTGCCAGCAGCCCCGGACAGGAAGGTGAAAAACTGTTTTTT.

In its sample, this clone was seen once. This chain connects TRBV14 to TRBJ1-1; D is perhaps TRBD1 (6 bases). V lost 4 bases to trimming and J lost 1 base, with 16 bases between them. The CDR3 has 16 residues. Looked up from germline, CDR1 is SGHDN and CDR2 is FVKESK. CDR3 in DNA: TGTGCCAGCAGCCGCTTGCAGGGGAAGGGGAACACTGAAGCTTTCTTT. Residues: CASSRLQGKGNTEAFF.

The chain couples TRBV30 to TRBJ2-5; D is perhaps TRBD2 (5 bases). Germline values: CDR1 GTSNPN, CDR2 SVGIG (reference sequence). Trimming removed 1 base from V and 5 bases from J, with 17 bases in between. The length of the CDR3 is 15 residues. The CDR3 nucleotides read TGTGCCTGGAGTGCCCAGGACGGGGTCGGGGAGACCCAGTACTTC. Encoded protein: CAWSAQDGVGETQYF. The complete variable domain, with remaining parts taken from reference TRBV30 and TRBJ2-5, reads SQTIHQWPATLVQPVGSPLSLECTVEGTSNPNLYWYRQAAGRGLQLLFYSVGIGQISSEVPQNLSASRPQDRQFILSSKKLLLSDSGFYLCAWSAQDGVGETQYFGPGTRLLVL.

The chain couples TRBV6-1 to TRBJ2-7, with 9 bases aligning to TRBD1. Germline trimming cut 8 bases from V and 3 bases from J; bases unmatched to any gene: 2. The CDR3 contains 12 residues. CDR1 and CDR2 (germline): MNHNS, SASEGT. CDR3 sequence reads: CASGTGNYEQYF. The CDR3 nucleotides are TGTGCCAGCGGGACAGGGAACTACGAGCAGTACTTC.

J is TRBJ2-2 and V is TRBV9; D might be TRBD1 (5 bases). Germline lookup yields CDR1 SGDLS and CDR2 YYNGEE. This CDR3 contains 14 residues. Trimming took 2 bases from V and 0 from J, leaving 5 bases between them. The CDR3 spells CASSVDTNTGELFF. DNA for the CDR3: TGTGCCAGCAGCGTGGACACGAACACCGGGGAGCTGTTTTTT.

The V call is TRBV7-6, the J call TRBJ2-2; the match to TRBD2 covers 9 bases. CDR1 SGHVS and CDR2 FNYEAQ come from the germline V gene. With 2 bases clipped from V and 4 bases from J, the junction kept 17 bases outside the gene matches. The CDR3 has 20 residues. The chain's CDR3 is CASSLRPLTRLAGSTGELFF. The CDR3 DNA sequence: TGTGCCAGCAGCTTACGTCCCTTGACGCGGCTAGCGGGGAGCACCGGGGAGCTGTTTTTT.

J is TRBJ1-2 and V is TRBV6-1, with 10 bases matching TRBD1. The germline CDR1 and CDR2 sequences are MNHNS and SASEGT. CDR3 size: 14 residues. Trimming at V came to 6 bases and at J to 2 bases, leaving 3 bases not matched to a gene. In nucleotides, the CDR3 is TGTGCCAGCAGGCCGGGACAGGGGAACTATGGCTACACCTTC. Its translation: CASRPGQGNYGYTF.

The chain uses TRBV6-5 and TRBJ1-3; 11 bases agree with TRBD1. This CDR3 spans 15 amino acids. Germline trimming cut 7 bases from V and 4 bases from J; bases unmatched to any gene: 6. The germline gives CDR1 MNHEY, CDR2 SVGAGI. CDR3 region: CASTRTGGAGNTIYF. CDR3 coding DNA: TGTGCCAGCACCCGGACAGGGGGCGCCGGAAACACCATATATTTT.

J is TRBJ2-5 and V is TRBV4-2; D remains unclear. V lost 2 bases and J lost 1, with 5 bases in between. The germline CDR1 and CDR2 sequences are LGHNA and YNFKEQ. This CDR3 spans 13 amino acids. The CDR3 here is CASSQKPQETQYF. In nucleotides, the CDR3 is TGTGCCAGCAGCCAAAAGCCCCAAGAGACCCAGTACTTC.

The J gene is TRBJ1-2, the V gene TRBV13, with 8 bases identical to TRBD1. Looked up from germline, CDR1 is PRHDT and CDR2 is FYEKMQ (reference sequence). CDR3 length equals 18 residues. V was pared by 9 bases and J by 0 bases, with 18 bases of the junction left unmatched. CDR3 nucleotides: TGTGCCAGTTCTTCGGAACAGGGGGGAGATCTAGCTAACTATGGCTACACCTTC. Its translation is CASSSEQGGDLANYGYTF.

The chain couples TRBV10-1 to TRBJ1-1, with D unresolved. Germline-derived CDR1 and CDR2 are WNHNN and SYGVQD (reference sequence). V was cut by 9 bases and J by 5 bases, with 22 bases left in between. The CDR3 spans 15 residues. The CDR3 DNA sequence: TGCGCCAGGCCCCTGTCAGGCGCTCGCGGGACTGAAGCTTTCTTT. Its translation is CARPLSGARGTEAFF.

The chain couples TRBV11-2 to TRBJ2-1, with D perhaps matching TRBD2 (5 bases). V shed 6 bases and J shed 8 bases, with 17 bases lying between them. The length of the CDR3 is 14 residues. From germline, CDR1 is SGHAT and CDR2 FQNNGV. In DNA form, the CDR3 reads TGTGCCAGCAGGAAAATCGGGGAGAGCTATGAGCAGTTCTTC. Translating gives CASRKIGESYEQFF.

This chain connects TRBV6-6 to TRBJ1-4; D is uncertain. V was trimmed by 2 bases and J by 13 bases, leaving 17 bases between them. Per the germline V gene, CDR1 is MNHNY and CDR2 is SVGAGI (reference sequence). The CDR3 length is 14 residues. The CDR3 here is CASSYTDAGVVLFF. In DNA, the CDR3 is TGTGCCAGCAGTTACACGGATGCCGGGGTGGTACTGTTTTTT.

There are a few counts of this clone. The rearrangement uses TRBV4-1 and TRBJ2-7; tentative D call: TRBD2 (6 bases). Germline V gene sequence: CDR1 MGHRA, CDR2 YSYEKL. The ends were cut back, 0 bases at V and 0 bases at J, with 15 bases in the middle. The CDR3 is 17 residues long. The DNA of the CDR3 is TGCGCCAGCAGCCAAGACGTTGGAGGGGTCGCCTCCTACGAGCAGTACTTC. This translates into CASSQDVGGVASYEQYF.

The J gene is TRBJ2-1, the V gene TRBV6-4; D unclear. This CDR3 region has 15 residues. Germline values: CDR1 MRHNA, CDR2 SNTAGT. V dropped 0 bases and J dropped 5 bases, with 11 bases sitting between them. In DNA, the CDR3 is TGTGCCAGCAGTGACTCGATCAGGTCGCACAATGAGCAGTTCTTC. Protein sequence: CASSDSIRSHNEQFF.

This clone was observed a few times. Written as DNA, the CDR3 is TGTGCCAGCAGACGTCCGGGACAGGGTCCCGAGCAGTACTTC. It specifies CASRRPGQGPEQYF. This chain connects TRBV5-5 to TRBJ2-7; 9 nucleotides align to TRBD1. Germline V gene data show CDR1 as SGHKS and CDR2 as YYEKEE (reference sequence). The CDR3 has 14 residues. J lost 6 bases, V lost 5 bases, and 9 bases had no gene match.

This chain uses TRBV6-5 with TRBJ1-5; D uncertain. The germline CDR1 and CDR2 sequences are MNHEY and SVGAGI. The V end was cut by 2 bases, the J end by 7 bases, with 12 bases between. CDR3 length: 14 amino acids. The CDR3 loop is CASSYGPVGQPQHF. The CDR3, as DNA: TGTGCCAGCAGTTACGGGCCGGTTGGCCAGCCCCAGCATTTT.